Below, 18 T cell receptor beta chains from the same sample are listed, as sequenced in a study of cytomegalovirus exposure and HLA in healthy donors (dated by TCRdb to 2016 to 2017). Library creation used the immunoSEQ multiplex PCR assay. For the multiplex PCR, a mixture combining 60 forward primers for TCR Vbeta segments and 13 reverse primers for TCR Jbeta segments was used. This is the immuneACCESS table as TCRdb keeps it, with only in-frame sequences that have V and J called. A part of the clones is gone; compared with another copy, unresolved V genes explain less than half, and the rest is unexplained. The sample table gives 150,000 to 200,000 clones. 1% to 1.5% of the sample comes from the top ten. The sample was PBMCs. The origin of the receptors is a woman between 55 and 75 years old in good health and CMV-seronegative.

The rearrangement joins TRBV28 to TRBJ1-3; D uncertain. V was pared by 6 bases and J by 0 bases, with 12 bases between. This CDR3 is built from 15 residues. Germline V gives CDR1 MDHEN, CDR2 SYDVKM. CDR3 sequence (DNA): TGTGCCAGCAGCCCAATGGGGAGCTCTGGAAACACCATATATTTT. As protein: CASSPMGSSGNTIYF.

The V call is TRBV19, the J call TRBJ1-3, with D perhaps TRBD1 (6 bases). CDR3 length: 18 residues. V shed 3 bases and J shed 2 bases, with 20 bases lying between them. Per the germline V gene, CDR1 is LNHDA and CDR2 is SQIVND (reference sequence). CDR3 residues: CASSITSGGLGTGNTIYF. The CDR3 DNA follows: TGTGCCAGTAGTATCACGAGTGGGGGCTTGGGTACTGGAAACACCATATATTTT.

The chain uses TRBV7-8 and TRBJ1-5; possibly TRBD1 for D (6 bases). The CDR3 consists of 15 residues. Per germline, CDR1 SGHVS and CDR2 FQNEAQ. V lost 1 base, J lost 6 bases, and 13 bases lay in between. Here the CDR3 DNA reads TGTGCCAGCAGCTTAGGGGTGGGGGGGGCTCAGCCCCAGCATTTT. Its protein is CASSLGVGGAQPQHF.

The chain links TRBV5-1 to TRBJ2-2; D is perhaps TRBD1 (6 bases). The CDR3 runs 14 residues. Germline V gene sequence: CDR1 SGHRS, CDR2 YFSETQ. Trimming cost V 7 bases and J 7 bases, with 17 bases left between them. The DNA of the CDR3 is TGCGCCAGCTGCTGGGACACTTATGGCGGGGAGCTGTTTTTT. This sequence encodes CASCWDTYGGELFF.

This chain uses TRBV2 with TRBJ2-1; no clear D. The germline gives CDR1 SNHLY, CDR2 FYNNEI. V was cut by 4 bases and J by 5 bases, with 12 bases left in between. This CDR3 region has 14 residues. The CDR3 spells CASSGQIKHNEQFF. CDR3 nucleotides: TGTGCCAGCAGTGGCCAGATAAAACACAATGAGCAGTTCTTC.

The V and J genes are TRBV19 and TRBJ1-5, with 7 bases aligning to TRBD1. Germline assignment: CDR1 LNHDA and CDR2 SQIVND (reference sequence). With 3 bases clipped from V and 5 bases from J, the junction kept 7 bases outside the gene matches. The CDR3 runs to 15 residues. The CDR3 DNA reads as TGTGCCAGTAGTATTGGTCAGGGGGGTTATCAGCCCCAGCATTTT. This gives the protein CASSIGQGGYQPQHF.

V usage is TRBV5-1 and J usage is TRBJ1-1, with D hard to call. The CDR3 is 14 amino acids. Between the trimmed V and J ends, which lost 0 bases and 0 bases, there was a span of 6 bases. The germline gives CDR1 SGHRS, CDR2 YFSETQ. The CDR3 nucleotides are TGCGCCAGCAGCTTGGCACAGATGAACACTGAAGCTTTCTTT. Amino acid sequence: CASSLAQMNTEAFF.

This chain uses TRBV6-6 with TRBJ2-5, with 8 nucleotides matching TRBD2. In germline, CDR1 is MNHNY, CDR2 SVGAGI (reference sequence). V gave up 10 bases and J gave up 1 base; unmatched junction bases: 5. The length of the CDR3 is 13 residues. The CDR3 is CATGGRPQETQYF. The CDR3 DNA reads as TGTGCCACGGGGGGGAGACCCCAAGAGACCCAGTACTTC.

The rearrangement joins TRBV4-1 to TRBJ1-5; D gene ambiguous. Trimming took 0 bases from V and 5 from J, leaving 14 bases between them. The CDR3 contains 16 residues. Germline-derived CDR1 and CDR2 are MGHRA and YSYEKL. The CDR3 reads CASSQERGLRDQPQHF. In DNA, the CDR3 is TGCGCCAGCAGCCAAGAAAGAGGGCTACGGGATCAGCCCCAGCATTTT.

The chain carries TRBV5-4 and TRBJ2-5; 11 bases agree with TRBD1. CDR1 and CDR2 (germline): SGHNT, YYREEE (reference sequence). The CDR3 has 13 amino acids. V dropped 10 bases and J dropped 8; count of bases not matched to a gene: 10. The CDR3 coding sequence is TGTGCCGGAAAGGGACAGGGGGGGTCAACCCAGTACTTC. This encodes CAGKGQGGSTQYF.

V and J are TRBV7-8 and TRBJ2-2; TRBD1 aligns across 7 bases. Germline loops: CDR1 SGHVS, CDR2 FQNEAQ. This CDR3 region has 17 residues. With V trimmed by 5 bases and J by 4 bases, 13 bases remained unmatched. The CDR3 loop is CASSPRSTGSFTGELFF. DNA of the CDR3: TGTGCCAGCAGCCCTCGCTCGACAGGGAGTTTCACCGGGGAGCTGTTTTTT. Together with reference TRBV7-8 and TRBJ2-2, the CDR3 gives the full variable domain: GAGVSQSPRYKVAKRGQDVALRCDPISGHVSLFWYQQALGQGPEFLTYFQNEAQLDKSGLPSDRFFAERPEGSVSTLKIQRTQQEDSAVYLCASSPRSTGSFTGELFFGEGSRLTVL.

CDR3 DNA sequence: TGTGCCAGCAGCGTAGGTGGGGCGAACACTGAAGCTTTCTTT. This encodes CASSVGGANTEAFF. The V and J genes are TRBV9 and TRBJ1-1, with TRBD1 as a possible D gene (5 bases). The CDR3 has 14 amino acids. Germline CDR1 reads SGDLS; CDR2 reads YYNGEE. V lost 0 bases, J lost 1 base, and 7 bases lay in between.

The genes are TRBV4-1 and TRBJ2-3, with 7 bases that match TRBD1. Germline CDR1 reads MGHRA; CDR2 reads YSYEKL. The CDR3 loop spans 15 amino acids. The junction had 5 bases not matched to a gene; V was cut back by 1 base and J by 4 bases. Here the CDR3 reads CASSQVPQGADTQYF. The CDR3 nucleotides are TGCGCCAGCAGCCAAGTCCCCCAGGGGGCAGATACGCAGTATTTT.

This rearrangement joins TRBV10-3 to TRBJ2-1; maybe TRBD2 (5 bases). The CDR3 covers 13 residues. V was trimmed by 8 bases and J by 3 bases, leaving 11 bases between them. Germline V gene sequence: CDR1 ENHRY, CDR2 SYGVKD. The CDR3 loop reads CAIAERDYNEQFF. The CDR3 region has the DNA TGTGCCATCGCGGAGAGGGACTACAATGAGCAGTTCTTC.

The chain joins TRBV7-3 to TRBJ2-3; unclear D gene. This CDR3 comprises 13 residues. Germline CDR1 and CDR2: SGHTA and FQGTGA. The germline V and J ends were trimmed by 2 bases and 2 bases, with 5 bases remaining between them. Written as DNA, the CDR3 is TGTGCCAGCAGCTTACAGGACACAGATACGCAGTATTTT. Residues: CASSLQDTDTQYF. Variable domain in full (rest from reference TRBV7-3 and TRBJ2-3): GAGVSQTPSNKVTEKGKYVELRCDPISGHTALYWYRQSLGQGPEFLIYFQGTGAADDSGLPNDRFFAVRPEGSVSTLKIQRTERGDSAVYLCASSLQDTDTQYFGPGTRLTVL.

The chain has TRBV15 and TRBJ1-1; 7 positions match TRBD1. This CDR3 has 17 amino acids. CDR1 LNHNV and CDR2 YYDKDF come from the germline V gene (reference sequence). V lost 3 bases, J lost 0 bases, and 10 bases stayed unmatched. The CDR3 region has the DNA TGTGCCACCAGCAGCTCCAGGGGGACACTCTTGAACACTGAAGCTTTCTTT. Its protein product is CATSSSRGTLLNTEAFF.

The CDR3 protein is CASSQGLAEETQYF. The CDR3 nucleotides are TGCGCCAGCAGCCAAGGACTAGCGGAAGAGACCCAGTACTTC. V is TRBV4-3 and J is TRBJ2-5; TRBD2 agrees at 9 bases. The CDR3 is 14 residues long. V trimming: 1 base; J trimming: 3 bases; junction bases outside the gene matches: 0. In germline, CDR1 is LGHNA, CDR2 YSLEER.

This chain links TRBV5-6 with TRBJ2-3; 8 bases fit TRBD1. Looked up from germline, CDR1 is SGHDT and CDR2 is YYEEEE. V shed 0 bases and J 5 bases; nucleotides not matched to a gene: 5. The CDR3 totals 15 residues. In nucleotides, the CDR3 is TGTGCCAGCAGCTTGGGAGGACAGGGAATAGATACGCAGTATTTT. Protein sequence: CASSLGGQGIDTQYF.